Shown below are 23 T cell receptor beta chains from a single sample sequenced in a study of Graves' ophthalmopathy and Graves' hyperthyroidism. The sequenced template was RNA, covering the TCR beta CDR3 region. After a first-round RT-PCR with HTBI primers, a second-round multiplex PCR was run. TCRdb used MiXCR to reprocess the multiplex PCR reads, holding one entry per CDR3 protein. The repertoire has roughly 420,000 distinct CDR3 sequences, more than 20% of them found once; the top ten carry approximately 3%. Material: peripheral blood. These receptors were obtained from a woman between 18 and 30 years old with stable Graves' hyperthyroidism.

This clonotype was picked up many times. This chain uses TRBV7-9 with TRBJ1-5; D is ambiguous. CDR1 SEHNR and CDR2 FQNEAQ come from the germline V gene (reference sequence). The CDR3 runs 12 residues. The V gene lost 4 bases and the J gene lost 7 bases, with 8 bases spanning the gap. In DNA, the CDR3 is TGTGCCAGCAGCTCGGGGTGGCAGCCCCAGCATTTT. This codes for CASSSGWQPQHF.

This clonotype was recorded at least ten times. V and J are TRBV7-3 and TRBJ1-2, with TRBD1 as a possible D gene (6 bases). The CDR3 covers 15 residues. The ends were cut back, 1 base at V and 3 bases at J, with 12 bases in the middle. Germline CDR1 is SGHTA and CDR2 is FQGTGA. The CDR3 sequence: CASSLIPGAYYGYTF. The CDR3 region has the DNA TGTGCCAGCAGCTTAATTCCAGGGGCGTACTATGGCTACACCTTC.

This clonotype showed up many times. The genes are TRBV7-9 and TRBJ1-1, with 7 positions matching TRBD1. This CDR3 has 14 residues. The germline CDR1 and CDR2 sequences are SEHNR and FQNEAQ (reference sequence). The V gene end was trimmed by 6 bases and the J gene end by 0 bases; junction bases not matched to a gene: 4. In DNA, the CDR3 is TGTGCCAGCAGAGAGACAGGGATGAACACTGAAGCTTTCTTT. It specifies CASRETGMNTEAFF.

This clonotype was detected only a few times. This chain connects TRBV11-2 to TRBJ2-7; 11 nucleotides line up with TRBD2. The CDR3 has 17 amino acids. Germline-derived CDR1 and CDR2 are SGHAT and FQNNGV. V lost 5 bases and J lost 2; bases outside the gene matches: 11. CDR3 protein: CASSTHTSGSFTYEQYF. CDR3 bases: TGTGCCAGCAGCACCCATACTAGCGGGAGTTTCACCTACGAGCAGTACTTC. The full variable domain, completed using reference TRBV11-2 and TRBJ2-7, is EAGVAQSPRYKIIEKRQSVAFWCNPISGHATLYWYQQILGQGPKLLIQFQNNGVVDDSQLPKDRFSAERLKGVDSTLKIQPAKLEDSAVYLCASSTHTSGSFTYEQYFGPGTRLTVT.

This clonotype was recorded many times. The V call is TRBV28, the J call TRBJ1-1, with D tentatively TRBD1 (5 bases). This CDR3 has 16 amino acids. Trimming pared 3 bases from V and 2 bases from J, leaving 16 bases between. The germline CDR1 and CDR2 sequences are MDHEN and SYDVKM. Here the CDR3 reads CASSFPGRRANTEAFF. DNA of the CDR3: TGTGCCAGCAGTTTCCCCGGTCGCAGGGCTAACACTGAAGCTTTCTTT. The variable domain in full, with the rest retrieved from reference TRBV28 and TRBJ1-1, is DVKVTQSSRYLVKRTGEKVFLECVQDMDHENMFWYRQDPGLGLRLIYFSYDVKMKEKGDIPEGYSVSREKKERFSLILESASTNQTSMYLCASSFPGRRANTEAFFGQGTRLTVV.

This clonotype was counted ten times or more. V and J are TRBV25-1 and TRBJ2-2; D is undetermined. Trimming left V 3 bases short and J 4 bases short, with 6 bases between. Germline assignment: CDR1 MGHDK and CDR2 SYGVNS. The CDR3 is made up of 13 amino acids. CDR3 protein: CASSDRVTGELFF. CDR3 DNA sequence: TGTGCCAGCAGTGATAGGGTCACCGGGGAGCTGTTTTTT.

The V call is TRBV4-2, the J call TRBJ1-3; 7 bases fit TRBD1. Germline assignment: CDR1 LGHNA and CDR2 YNFKEQ. V was clipped by 0 bases and J by 2 bases; unmatched bases: 1. CDR3 length: 15 amino acids. CDR3 amino acids: CASSQEDRAGNTIYF. The CDR3 DNA follows: TGTGCCAGCAGCCAAGAAGACAGGGCTGGAAACACCATATATTTT.

This clonotype was counted ten times or more. The J gene is TRBJ1-2, the V gene TRBV12-3 or TRBV12-4; 8 positions agree with TRBD1. The CDR3 spans 15 residues. Trimming took 7 bases from V and 8 from J; bases not matched to a gene: 15. The CDR3 DNA follows: TGTGCCAGCAATCCACAAACTACAGGGGGTGGGGGCTACACCTTC. Translated, it gives CASNPQTTGGGGYTF.

The table lists this clonotype with many counts. The V and J genes are TRBV28 and TRBJ1-1; D not resolved. The CDR3 has 14 residues. Trimming removed 7 bases from V and 0 bases from J, with 12 bases in between. The V gene's germline CDR1 is MDHEN and CDR2 SYDVKM. The DNA for the CDR3 is TGTGCCAGCAATACCGGAGTGTTGAACACTGAAGCTTTCTTT. Translating it yields CASNTGVLNTEAFF.

This clonotype was detected ten times or more. The J gene is TRBJ2-2, the V gene TRBV11-1; no clear D. The CDR3 contains 13 residues. Per the germline V gene, CDR1 is SGHAT and CDR2 is FQDESV (reference sequence). V shed 7 bases and J shed 1 base, with 7 bases lying between them. In DNA, the CDR3 is TGTGCCAGCACCCACAGGAACACCGGGGAGCTGTTTTTT. Amino acids: CASTHRNTGELFF.

This clonotype was recorded at least ten times. The chain employs TRBV7-6 and TRBJ2-5; D may be TRBD1 or TRBD2 (5 bases each). The CDR3 is 16 amino acids. The V and J ends lost 2 bases and 4 bases respectively, with 17 bases between them. CDR1 and CDR2 (germline): SGHVS, FNYEAQ. The CDR3, as DNA: TGTGCCAGCAGCTTATCGACTACGTCAGGGCCAGAGACCCAGTACTTC. This translates into CASSLSTTSGPETQYF. The entire variable domain, with the rest obtained from reference TRBV7-6 and TRBJ2-5, is as follows: GAGVSQSPRYKVTKRGQDVALRCDPISGHVSLYWYRQALGQGPEFLTYFNYEAQQDKSGLPNDRFSAERPEGSISTLTIQRTEQRDSAMYRCASSLSTTSGPETQYFGPGTRLLVL.

This clonotype was detected ten times or more. The chain couples TRBV28 to TRBJ1-2; tentative D call: TRBD1 (6 bases). Per germline, CDR1 MDHEN and CDR2 SYDVKM. The CDR3 loop spans 13 amino acids. Trimming pared 7 bases from V and 8 bases from J, leaving 17 bases between. The CDR3 DNA reads TGTGCCAGCACCACGGGGGGCCCTAACGGCTACACCTTC. Its protein is CASTTGGPNGYTF.

Ten or more counts support this clonotype. This chain uses TRBV6-1 with TRBJ1-2, with 9 bases identical to TRBD1. V lost 4 bases, J lost 5 bases, and 14 bases stayed unmatched. Looked up from germline, CDR1 is MNHNS and CDR2 is SASEGT. CDR3 length: 17 amino acids. The CDR3 loop reads CASSVTGTGFRWYGYTF. The CDR3 nucleotides read TGTGCCAGCAGTGTGACCGGGACAGGGTTTCGGTGGTATGGCTACACCTTC.

This chain links TRBV20-1 with TRBJ2-7, with D perhaps TRBD1 or TRBD2 (5 bases each). This CDR3 is 14 amino acids long. Germline lookup yields CDR1 DFQATT and CDR2 SNEGSKA (reference sequence). V gave up 4 bases and J gave up 7 bases, with 20 bases separating them. CDR3 nucleotide sequence: TGCAGTGCTATACCGGGACGGGTTGTCCGGGAGCAGTACTTC. Protein product: CSAIPGRVVREQYF.

This clonotype showed up many times. The chain links TRBV20-1 to TRBJ1-1, with D uncertain. The CDR3 consists of 11 residues. Germline loops: CDR1 DFQATT, CDR2 SNEGSKA (reference sequence). The CDR3 DNA sequence: TGCAGCCCCCGGGCCTTCACTGAAGCTTTCTTT. It codes for CSPRAFTEAFF.

This clonotype has ten or more counts. This sequence joins TRBV2 and TRBJ1-1, with no clear D. V was cut by 4 bases and J by 5 bases, with 14 bases left in between. The CDR3 spans 14 residues. CDR1 SNHLY and CDR2 FYNNEI come from the germline V gene. In nucleotides, the CDR3 is TGTGCCAGCAGTGGAGGACCCTTTAAAACTGAAGCTTTCTTT. This encodes CASSGGPFKTEAFF.

This clonotype was counted only a few times. The rearrangement uses TRBV14 and TRBJ2-7, with D possibly being TRBD1 or TRBD2 (5 bases each). CDR3 length equals 16 residues. Germline V gene data show CDR1 as SGHDN and CDR2 as FVKESK. V dropped 3 bases and J dropped 3 bases, with 18 bases sitting between them. The CDR3 region has the DNA TGTGCCAGCAGCCATTTAACCGGGACCTATGACTACGAGCAGTACTTC. This encodes CASSHLTGTYDYEQYF.

This clonotype was counted a few times. This chain links TRBV6-2 or TRBV6-3 with TRBJ2-7; tentatively, D is TRBD2 (7 bases). With 2 bases removed from V and 7 bases from J, the gap between germline ends came to 18 bases. The CDR3 sequence is 15 residues long. Per germline, CDR1 MNHEY and CDR2 SVGEGT. The CDR3 bases are TGTGCCAGCAGTTACGCGGCGGGGGCCTCGGGGGAGCAGTACTTC. It is translated as CASSYAAGASGEQYF.

This clonotype was recorded at least ten times. The rearrangement uses TRBV19 and TRBJ1-3; D is ambiguous. The CDR3 runs to 15 residues. V shed 8 bases and J shed 3 bases, with 17 bases lying between them. Germline V lookup: CDR1 LNHDA, CDR2 SQIVND (reference sequence). CDR3 loop: CASSDVPRGGNTIYF. CDR3 sequence (DNA): TGTGCCAGTTCGGACGTGCCCCGGGGTGGAAACACCATATATTTT.

The chain combines TRBV30 with TRBJ1-5, with 7 nucleotides matching TRBD1. The germline V gene has CDR1 GTSNPN and CDR2 SVGIG (reference sequence). The CDR3 contains 13 residues. With 4 bases clipped from V and 3 bases from J, the junction kept 3 bases outside the gene matches. DNA for the CDR3: TGTGCCTGGACAGGGGGGAACAATCAGCCCCAGCATTTT. Translated, it gives CAWTGGNNQPQHF.

V and J are TRBV19 and TRBJ1-1, with 9 bases lining up with TRBD1. After removal of 7 bases from V and 5 bases from J, the junction contained 5 bases not matched to a gene. CDR3 length equals 13 residues. In germline, CDR1 is LNHDA, CDR2 SQIVND (reference sequence). The CDR3 reads CASTHGTGTEAFF. The CDR3 bases are TGTGCCAGTACCCACGGGACAGGGACTGAAGCTTTCTTT.

V and J are TRBV13 and TRBJ2-3; no definite D call. The CDR3 totals 13 residues. Per the germline V gene, CDR1 is PRHDT and CDR2 is FYEKMQ (reference sequence). Trimming pared 1 base from V and 4 bases from J, leaving 6 bases between. The CDR3 loop is CASSLVRPDTQYF. CDR3 coding DNA: TGTGCCAGCAGCTTAGTACGCCCAGATACGCAGTATTTT.

The table lists this clonotype with many counts. V is TRBV6-2 or TRBV6-3 and J is TRBJ1-1; possible D gene TRBD1, 5 bases. V was pared by 4 bases and J by 8 bases, with 8 bases between. This CDR3 contains 11 residues. Per germline, CDR1 MNHEY and CDR2 SVGEGT. CDR3 nucleotides: TGTGCCAGCAGTTTCAGGGAGGAAGCTTTCTTT. Translation: CASSFREEAFF.